The source of this T cell receptor (beta chain) is a study of blood T cell repertoires in COVID-19. Study at large: The origin of the acute and convalescent COVID-19 samples was the United States, Italy and Spain. T cells, B-cell-depleted T cells, or PBMCs provided the cDNA or gDNA that served as material.

Germline CDR1 and CDR2: SGHRS and YFSETQ. The J segment lost 6 bases and the V segment lost 2 bases, leaving 4 bases of the junction unmatched. This CDR3 region has 13 residues. This clone appeared a single time. Original analysis: By means of reference gene primer amplification, nucleated cell counts were estimated. TCRdb keeps only in-frame clones here, not all; method: immunoSEQ multiplex PCR. The V and J calls and the clone size are those of that table, but D and trimming were determined from the DNA. The sample includes more than 150,000 clones, roughly nine tenths of them seen just once. The sequence was collected from a man in his 70s with active or convalescent COVID-19. Sequencing input: peripheral blood. This rearrangement joins TRBV5-1 to TRBJ1-2; 7 bases agree with TRBD1. Written as DNA, the CDR3 is TGCGCCAGCAGCTTCAGGGGGGTCGATGGCTACACCTTC. The encoded protein is CASSFRGVDGYTF.